The 16 T cell receptor beta chains in this list originate from one sample, sequenced in a study of radiotherapy plus CTLA-4 blockade in lung cancer (dated by TCRdb to 2016 to 2019). To prepare the library, the immunoSEQ multiplex PCR assay was applied. TCRdb took over this immuneACCESS table, retaining in-frame rearrangements with V and J assigned. Such tables are incomplete; in checked studies, under half of the missing clones stem from an unresolved V gene, and the remainder is unexplained. This sample lists 120,000 or so clones; more than 80% were detected once. The ten largest clones take up 6.9% of the sample. The sequences come from peripheral blood, collected from a patient treated with radiotherapy plus ipilimumab. Every receptor here comes from a human donor with non-small cell lung cancer that progressed on radiotherapy plus ipilimumab.

This clone was counted a few times. CDR3 coding DNA: TGTGCCAGTAGCGAACAACGGGGCACTGAAGCTTTCTTT. Translating it yields CASSEQRGTEAFF. The chain employs TRBV19 and TRBJ1-1; D remains ambiguous. The CDR3 covers 13 residues. Germline values: CDR1 LNHDA, CDR2 SQIVND (reference sequence). The V end was cut by 6 bases, the J end by 4 bases, with 12 bases between.

The V and J genes are TRBV5-1 and TRBJ2-2, with 11 bases lining up with TRBD2. Germline V gene data show CDR1 as SGHRS and CDR2 as YFSETQ. Trimming removed 0 bases from V and 0 bases from J; junction bases left unmatched: 1. The CDR3 has 17 residues. CDR3 bases: TGCGCCAGCAGCTTGGGACTAGCGGGAACGAACACCGGGGAGCTGTTTTTT. It codes for CASSLGLAGTNTGELFF.

This chain joins TRBV11-3 and TRBJ2-7, with a possible D match to TRBD1 (5 bases). This CDR3 comprises 15 residues. CDR1 is SGHNT, CDR2 YENEEA, per germline. The V gene lost 5 bases and the J gene lost 0 bases, with 14 bases spanning the gap. CDR3 DNA: TGTGCCAGCAGCCGAAACTCAGGGATCTCCTACGAGCAGTACTTC. This encodes CASSRNSGISYEQYF.

This chain joins TRBV30 and TRBJ2-7; perhaps TRBD2 as D (6 bases). CDR3 size: 12 residues. V was cut by 3 bases and J by 10 bases, with 16 bases left in between. Germline CDR1 GTSNPN, CDR2 SVGIG (reference sequence). CDR3 sequence (DNA): TGTGCCTGGAGGGGGGGTGGGGGAGAACAGTACTTC. As protein: CAWRGGGGEQYF. The full variable domain, in which reference TRBV30 and TRBJ2-7 provide the parts outside the CDR3, is SQTIHQWPATLVQPVGSPLSLECTVEGTSNPNLYWYRQAAGRGLQLLFYSVGIGQISSEVPQNLSASRPQDRQFILSSKKLLLSDSGFYLCAWRGGGGEQYFGPGTRLTVT.

The chain uses TRBV7-2 and TRBJ1-3, with D tentatively TRBD1 (6 bases). This CDR3 spans 16 amino acids. Germline V CDR1 and CDR2: SGHTA, FQGNSA. V was shortened by 2 bases and J by 6 bases, with 17 bases between the two germline ends. The CDR3 loop reads CASSLQSGARPNTIYF. CDR3 in DNA: TGTGCCAGCAGCTTACAGTCGGGGGCGCGACCAAACACCATATATTTT.

The chain recombines TRBV7-8 with TRBJ2-7; 8 bases align to TRBD2. V trimming: 7 bases; J trimming: 2 bases; junction bases outside the gene matches: 4. CDR1 and CDR2 (germline): SGHVS, FQNEAQ. The CDR3 is made up of 13 amino acids. The CDR3 bases are TGTGCCAGCACCCTGGGACTAGCCTACGAGCAGTACTTC. This gives the protein CASTLGLAYEQYF.

The chain is built from TRBV5-6 and TRBJ1-1; D ambiguous. CDR3 length: 14 amino acids. Trimming removed 4 bases at V and 0 bases at J, with 10 bases between. Germline CDR1 is SGHDT and CDR2 is YYEEEE. CDR3 region: CASSRRALNTEAFF. The CDR3, as DNA: TGTGCCAGCAGCCGCCGGGCCCTGAACACTGAAGCTTTCTTT.

The chain carries TRBV6-5 and TRBJ2-7; 9 nucleotides align to TRBD2. Germline lookup yields CDR1 MNHEY and CDR2 SVGAGI. The junction had 6 bases not matched to a gene; V was cut back by 6 bases and J by 3 bases. This CDR3 contains 14 residues. CDR3: CASRTTSGLYEQYF. The CDR3 coding sequence is TGTGCCAGCAGAACAACTAGCGGGCTCTACGAGCAGTACTTC.

This clone was found once. The chain couples TRBV6-4 to TRBJ2-7; 11 nucleotides agree with TRBD1. CDR1 and CDR2 (germline): MRHNA, SNTAGT. The CDR3 has 16 amino acids. V was pared by 0 bases and J by 5 bases, with 6 bases of the junction left unmatched. The CDR3: CASSDSLGTGGHEQYF. The CDR3 nucleotides read TGTGCCAGCAGTGACTCGTTAGGGACAGGGGGGCACGAGCAGTACTTC.

This clone was detected only once. CDR3 protein: CASSLVGRTQETQYF. The CDR3 DNA reads as TGTGCCAGCAGCTTAGTGGGACGGACTCAAGAGACCCAGTACTTC. This chain uses TRBV7-3 with TRBJ2-5; tentatively, D is TRBD1 or TRBD2 (5 bases each). Trimming left V 2 bases short and J 2 bases short, with 12 bases between. The CDR3 spans 15 residues. CDR1 SGHTA and CDR2 FQGTGA come from the germline V gene.

Worth noting for this clone: This sample includes further DNA sequences coding for the same CDR3. The V call is TRBV19, the J call TRBJ1-5; D is undetermined. Germline V gene lookup returns CDR1 LNHDA and CDR2 SQIVND (reference sequence). The CDR3 length is 17 residues. Trimming pared 4 bases from V and 1 base from J, leaving 17 bases between. The CDR3, as DNA: TGTGCCAGTAGTAACAGAAATTCGGGAGTCAGCAATCAGCCCCAGCATTTT. It translates to CASSNRNSGVSNQPQHF.

The rearrangement joins TRBV4-2 to TRBJ1-2; TRBD1 might be the D (5 bases). The V end was cut by 2 bases, the J end by 2 bases, with 9 bases between. Germline V gives CDR1 LGHNA, CDR2 YNFKEQ. This CDR3 has 14 amino acids. Here the CDR3 DNA reads TGTGCCAGCAGCCAACAAGGGGTGAACTATGGCTACACCTTC. Amino acids: CASSQQGVNYGYTF.

V and J are TRBV7-2 and TRBJ2-5; 10 nucleotides agree with TRBD2. This CDR3 is built from 16 residues. V lost 0 bases and J lost 2; bases outside the gene matches: 3. Germline CDR1 and CDR2: SGHTA and FQGNSA. CDR3 nucleotides: TGTGCCAGCAGCTTAGCAAGCGGGAGGGGGCAAGAGACCCAGTACTTC. This encodes CASSLASGRGQETQYF. The variable domain in full, with the rest retrieved from reference TRBV7-2 and TRBJ2-5, is GAGVSQSPSNKVTEKGKDVELRCDPISGHTALYWYRQSLGQGLEFLIYFQGNSAPDKSGLPSDRFSAERTGGSVSTLTIQRTQQEDSAVYLCASSLASGRGQETQYFGPGTRLLVL.

This sequence joins TRBV7-9 and TRBJ2-5; 10 nucleotides agree with TRBD2. Germline values: CDR1 SEHNR, CDR2 FQNEAQ (reference sequence). This CDR3 has 15 amino acids. The V and J ends lost 5 bases and 5 bases, in that order; junction bases with no gene match: 8. CDR3 sequence reads: CASSPPGLAWETQYF. CDR3 nucleotide sequence: TGTGCCAGCAGCCCCCCGGGACTAGCGTGGGAGACCCAGTACTTC.

This chain joins TRBV29-1 and TRBJ2-1; perhaps TRBD1 as D (6 bases). CDR3 size: 12 residues. The V gene lost 4 bases and the J gene lost 9 bases, with 13 bases spanning the gap. Germline values: CDR1 SQVTM, CDR2 ANQGSEA. CDR3 DNA sequence: TGCAGCGTTGTAACAGGGATGAGTGAGCAGTTCTTC. Amino acids: CSVVTGMSEQFF.

The V gene is TRBV6-5, the J gene TRBJ1-3, with D unresolved. Germline CDR1 MNHEY, CDR2 SVGAGI. CDR3 length: 13 amino acids. V was cut by 7 bases and J by 7 bases, with 14 bases left in between. CDR3 loop: CASNPTLGNTIYF. The CDR3 coding sequence is TGTGCCAGCAATCCCACGCTTGGGAACACCATATATTTT.